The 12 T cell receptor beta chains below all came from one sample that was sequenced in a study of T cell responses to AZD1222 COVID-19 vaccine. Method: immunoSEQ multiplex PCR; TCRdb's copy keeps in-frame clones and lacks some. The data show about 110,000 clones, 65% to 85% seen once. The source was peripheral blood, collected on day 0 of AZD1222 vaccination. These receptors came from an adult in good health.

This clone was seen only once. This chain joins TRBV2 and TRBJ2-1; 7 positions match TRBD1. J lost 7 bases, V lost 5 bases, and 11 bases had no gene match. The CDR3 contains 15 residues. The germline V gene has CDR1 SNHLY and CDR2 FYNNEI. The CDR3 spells CASSSQGVSGNEQFF. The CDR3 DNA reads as TGTGCCAGCAGTTCGCAGGGGGTGTCCGGGAATGAGCAGTTCTTC.

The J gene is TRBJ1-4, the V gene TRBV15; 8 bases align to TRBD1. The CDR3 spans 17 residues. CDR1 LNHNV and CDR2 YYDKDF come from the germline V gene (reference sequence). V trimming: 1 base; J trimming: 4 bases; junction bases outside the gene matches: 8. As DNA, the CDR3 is TGTGCCACCAGCAGAGTCGAAGACAGGGGACTTAATGAAAAACTGTTTTTT. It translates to CATSRVEDRGLNEKLFF.

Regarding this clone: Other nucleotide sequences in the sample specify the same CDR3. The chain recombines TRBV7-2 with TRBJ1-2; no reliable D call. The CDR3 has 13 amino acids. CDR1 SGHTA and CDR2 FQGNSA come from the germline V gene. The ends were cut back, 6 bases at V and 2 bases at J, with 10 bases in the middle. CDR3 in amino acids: CASSPQLNYGYTF. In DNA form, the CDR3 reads TGTGCCAGCAGTCCCCAGTTGAACTATGGCTACACCTTC.

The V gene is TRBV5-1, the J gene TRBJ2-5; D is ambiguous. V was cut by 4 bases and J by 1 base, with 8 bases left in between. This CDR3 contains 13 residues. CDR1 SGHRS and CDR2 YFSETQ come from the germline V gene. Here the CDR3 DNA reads TGCGCCAGCAGCCGGACCCTCCAAGAGACCCAGTACTTC. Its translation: CASSRTLQETQYF. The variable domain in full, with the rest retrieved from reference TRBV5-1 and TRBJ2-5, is KAGVTQTPRYLIKTRGQQVTLSCSPISGHRSVSWYQQTPGQGLQFLFEYFSETQRNKGNFPGRFSGRQFSNSRSEMNVSTLELGDSALYLCASSRTLQETQYFGPGTRLLVL.

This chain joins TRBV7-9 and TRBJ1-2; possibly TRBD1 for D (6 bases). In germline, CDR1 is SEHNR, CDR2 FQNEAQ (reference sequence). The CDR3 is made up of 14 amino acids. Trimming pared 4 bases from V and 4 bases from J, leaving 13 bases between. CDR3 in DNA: TGTGCCAGCAGCTCCGGACAGACGTTCTATGGCTACACCTTC. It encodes CASSSGQTFYGYTF.

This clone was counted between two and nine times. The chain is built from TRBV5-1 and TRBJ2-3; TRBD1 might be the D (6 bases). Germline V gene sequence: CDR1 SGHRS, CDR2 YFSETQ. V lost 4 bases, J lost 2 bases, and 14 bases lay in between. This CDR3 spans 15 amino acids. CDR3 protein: CASSAQQGSTDTQYF. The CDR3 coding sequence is TGCGCCAGCAGCGCGCAACAGGGATCCACAGATACGCAGTATTTT.

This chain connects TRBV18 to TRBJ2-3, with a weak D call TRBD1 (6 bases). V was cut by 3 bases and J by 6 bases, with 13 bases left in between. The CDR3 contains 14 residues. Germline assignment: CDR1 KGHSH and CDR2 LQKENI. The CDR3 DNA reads TGTGCCAGCTCACCCCCAGGGGAACGGGATACGCAGTATTTT. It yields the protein CASSPPGERDTQYF. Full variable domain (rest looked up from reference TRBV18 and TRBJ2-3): NAGVMQNPRHLVRRRGQEARLRCSPMKGHSHVYWYRQLPEEGLKFMVYLQKENIIDESGMPKERFSAEFPKEGPSILRIQQVVRGDSAAYFCASSPPGERDTQYFGPGTRLTVL.

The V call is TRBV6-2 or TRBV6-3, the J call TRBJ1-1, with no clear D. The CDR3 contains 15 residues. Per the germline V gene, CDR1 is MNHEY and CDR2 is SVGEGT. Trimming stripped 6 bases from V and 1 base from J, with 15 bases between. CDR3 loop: CASSPSTNSNTEAFF. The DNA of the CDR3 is TGTGCCAGCAGCCCCTCTACAAATTCGAACACTGAAGCTTTCTTT.

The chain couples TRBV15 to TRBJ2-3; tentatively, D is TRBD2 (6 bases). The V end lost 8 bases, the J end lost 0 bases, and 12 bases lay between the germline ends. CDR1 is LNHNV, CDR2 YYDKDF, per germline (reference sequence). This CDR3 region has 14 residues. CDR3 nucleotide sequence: TGTGCCACCCGCGGAGGGAGAAGCACAGATACGCAGTATTTT. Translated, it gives CATRGGRSTDTQYF.

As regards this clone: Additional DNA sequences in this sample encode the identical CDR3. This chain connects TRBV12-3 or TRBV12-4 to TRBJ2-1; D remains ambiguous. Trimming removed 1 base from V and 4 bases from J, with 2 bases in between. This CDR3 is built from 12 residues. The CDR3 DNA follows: TGTGCCAGCAGTTTAGTATACAATGAGCAGTTCTTC. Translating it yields CASSLVYNEQFF.

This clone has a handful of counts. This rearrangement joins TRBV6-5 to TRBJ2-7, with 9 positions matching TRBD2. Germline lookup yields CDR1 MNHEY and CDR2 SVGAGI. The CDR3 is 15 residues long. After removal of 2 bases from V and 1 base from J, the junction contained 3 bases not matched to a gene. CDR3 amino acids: CASSYGGRESYEQYF. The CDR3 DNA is TGTGCCAGCAGTTACGGCGGGAGGGAGTCCTACGAGCAGTACTTC.

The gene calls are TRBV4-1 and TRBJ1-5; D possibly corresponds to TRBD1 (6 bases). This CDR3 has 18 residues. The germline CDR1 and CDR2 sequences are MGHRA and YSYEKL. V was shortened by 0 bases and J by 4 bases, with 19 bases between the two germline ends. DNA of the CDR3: TGCGCCAGCAGCCAAGATTCAGGGGCAGGTTACCAGAATCAGCCCCAGCATTTT. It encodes CASSQDSGAGYQNQPQHF.